The TCR beta chain under discussion was sequenced for a study of T cells in Graves' hyperthyroidism and ophthalmopathy. Findings of the study overall: The majority of expanded thyroid clonotypes above 0.001 also appeared in blood.

V was shortened by 6 bases and J by 8 bases, with 17 bases between the two germline ends. The germline V gene encodes CDR1 DFQATT and CDR2 SNEGSKA (reference sequence). The CDR3 length is 13 residues. The source material, RNA transcripts, was used to amplify TCR beta CDR3 regions. The study used the HTBI primer set for a first-round RT-PCR of the TCR CDR3. From the multiplex PCR reads, TCRdb called clonotypes with MiXCR, one entry per CDR3 protein. The sample consists of around 350,000 distinct CDR3 sequences, 19% of them appearing once. This clonotype has just a few counts. The antigen is unknown. The receptor comes from a woman under 30 with Graves' hyperthyroidism. Specimen: blood. The V call is TRBV20-1, the J call TRBJ1-5, with D perhaps TRBD1 (6 bases). The CDR3 DNA is TGCAGTGCCCCCGTTAGGGGGGGAAAGCCCCAGCATTTT. This gives the protein CSAPVRGGKPQHF.